The sequence of this T cell receptor (beta chain) was determined in a study of control samples from healthy donors and cancer patients. TCRdb's copy holds only in-frame clones and misses some; the assay was immunoSEQ multiplex PCR. The sample lists more than 85,000 clones; 80% to 90% were seen once. The V gene's germline CDR1 is LGHNA and CDR2 YSLEER. This CDR3 contains 16 residues. Trimming left V 1 base short and J 2 bases short, with 12 bases between. V gene TRBV4-3 combines with J gene TRBJ2-1, with D possibly being TRBD2 (6 bases). The TCR was taken from a woman aged 45-60 years in good health. The sample taken for sequencing was blood. In DNA form, the CDR3 reads TGCGCCAGCAGCCAAGCATTCGGCGGGACCTACAATGAGCAGTTCTTC. Protein sequence: CASSQAFGGTYNEQFF.